This T cell receptor beta chain was captured by sequencing in a study of cytomegalovirus exposure and HLA in healthy donors. Study results and caveats: A link between a missense DCLRE1C variant and TCR beta V- and J-gene trimming emerged from a later analysis. Looking again later, the authors saw that most CMV-associated TCR beta chains seemed HLA-restricted. According to an earlier analysis, most TCR beta V segments yielded productive rearrangements about 87% or about 30% of the time.

Primers included in the PCR were 60 Vbeta and 13 Jbeta primers. The protocol was immunoSEQ multiplex PCR, while the TCRdb copy is restricted to in-frame clones and leaves out a portion. Here the sample spans about 130,000 clones, approximately 79% being singletons. On this clone itself: Its target is unknown.

Trimming cost V 2 bases and J 0 bases; bases outside gene matches: 6. This CDR3 comprises 16 residues. Germline loops: CDR1 MGHRA, CDR2 YSYEKL. The specimen was PBMCs. This clonotype was sampled from a young man in good health and CMV-seronegative. V and J are TRBV4-1 and TRBJ2-7; 8 bases are a match to TRBD2. The CDR3 reads CASSQLGLASSYEQYF. CDR3 nucleotide sequence: TGCGCCAGCAGCCAACTTGGACTAGCAAGCTCCTACGAGCAGTACTTC.